The 30 T cell receptor beta chains below were found in one sample sequenced in a study of regulatory T cells in long-lasting Graves disease. Arm-PCR of CDR3 regions and iRepertoire HTBI primers were used to build TCR beta libraries. From the multiplex PCR reads, TCRdb called clonotypes with MiXCR, one entry per CDR3 protein. The sample lists under 450,000 distinct CDR3 sequences; roughly a quarter were seen once. Time point of the sample: persistent/refractory GD, antithyroid drugs over 5 years with positive TRAb. Preparation of the TCR library used RNA extracted from PBMCs. Source: peripheral blood mononuclear cells (PBMCs), taken when the disease was refractory, from a patient treated with antithyroid drugs. All receptors come from a female donor with Graves disease.

The chain links TRBV20-1 to TRBJ1-2; D is unclear. The CDR3 extends over 14 amino acids. Germline values: CDR1 DFQATT, CDR2 SNEGSKA (reference sequence). Trimming left V 0 bases short and J 4 bases short, with 12 bases between. CDR3 coding DNA: TGCAGTGCTAGAGATTCGAAGGGCTTCTATGGCTACACCTTC. Translated, it gives CSARDSKGFYGYTF.

The chain carries TRBV29-1 and TRBJ2-3; TRBD2 matches 7 bases. Germline trimming cut 6 bases from V and 2 bases from J; bases unmatched to any gene: 11. Germline V lookup: CDR1 SQVTM, CDR2 ANQGSEA. CDR3 size: 15 residues. As DNA, the CDR3 is TGCAGCGTACCCCTAGCGGAGAGATCCACAGATACGCAGTATTTT. It translates to CSVPLAERSTDTQYF.

V and J are TRBV7-9 and TRBJ2-2; TRBD1 matches at 7 bases. V gave up 4 bases and J gave up 0 bases; unmatched junction bases: 5. The CDR3 loop spans 16 amino acids. The germline V gene has CDR1 SEHNR and CDR2 FQNEAQ (reference sequence). The CDR3 protein is CASSSSGTANTGELFF. The CDR3 nucleotides are TGTGCCAGCAGCTCATCCGGGACAGCGAACACCGGGGAGCTGTTTTTT.

This clonotype occurred a few times. V gene TRBV7-7 combines with J gene TRBJ2-1, with D possibly TRBD2 on 5 matching bases. CDR1 is SSHAT and CDR2 is FNYEAQ in the germline V gene (reference sequence). Deletions cut 5 bases from V and 6 bases from J, with 11 bases between. The CDR3 extends over 13 amino acids. CDR3 nucleotide sequence: TGTGCCAGCAGCCCCGGGGTTTTCAATGAGCAGTTCTTC. It codes for CASSPGVFNEQFF.

This clonotype appeared a few times. The chain uses TRBV18 and TRBJ2-6; D unclear. The CDR3 runs to 16 residues. The V and J ends lost 4 bases and 4 bases respectively, with 14 bases between them. The germline CDR1 and CDR2 sequences are KGHSH and LQKENI. DNA of the CDR3: TGTGCCAGCTCACTGGATGGCGCATCCGGGGCCAACGTCCTGACTTTC. Translation: CASSLDGASGANVLTF.

This sequence joins TRBV7-2 and TRBJ2-7; TRBD2 matches 8 bases. CDR1 and CDR2 (germline): SGHTA, FQGNSA. J lost 0 bases, V lost 5 bases, and 6 bases had no gene match. The CDR3 is 15 amino acids. CDR3 loop: CASSNGLAGSYEQYF. The CDR3 DNA is TGTGCCAGCAGCAACGGACTAGCTGGCTCCTACGAGCAGTACTTC.

This clonotype appeared a single time. This chain uses TRBV2 with TRBJ2-1; 10 bases align to TRBD2. The trim removed 3 bases at V and 0 bases at J, leaving 5 bases unmatched. Germline CDR1 is SNHLY and CDR2 is FYNNEI. The CDR3 spans 17 residues. The CDR3 sequence: CASSDKLAGVSYNEQFF. For the CDR3, the DNA is TGTGCCAGCAGTGATAAGCTAGCGGGAGTCTCCTACAATGAGCAGTTCTTC.

This clonotype has a count of ten or more. The chain couples TRBV27 to TRBJ1-6; the D is unclear. The CDR3 sequence is 13 residues long. The V gene lost 5 bases and the J gene lost 9 bases, with 11 bases spanning the gap. The germline CDR1 and CDR2 sequences are MNHEY and SMNVEV (reference sequence). The CDR3 bases are TGTGCCAGCAGTAACCTGAATCGTTCACCCCTCCACTTT. Translated, it gives CASSNLNRSPLHF.

This clonotype showed up many times. The chain links TRBV2 to TRBJ1-5, with a tentative D call TRBD1 (6 bases). V lost 3 bases and J 6 bases, leaving 12 bases between the germline ends. CDR1 and CDR2 (germline): SNHLY, FYNNEI. CDR3 length: 14 residues. CDR3 sequence (DNA): TGTGCCAGCAGTGACCACAGGGTAGGTCAGCCCCAGCATTTT. Protein sequence: CASSDHRVGQPQHF. The entire variable domain, with the rest obtained from reference TRBV2 and TRBJ1-5, is as follows: EPEVTQTPSHQVTQMGQEVILRCVPISNHLYFYWYRQILGQKVEFLVSFYNNEISEKSEIFDDQFSVERPDGSNFTLKIRSTKLEDSAMYFCASSDHRVGQPQHFGDGTRLSIL.

This clonotype was observed at least ten times. V and J are TRBV10-3 and TRBJ2-2; D gene ambiguous. The CDR3 is made up of 12 amino acids. Trimming pared 6 bases from V and 1 base from J, leaving 3 bases between. Germline assignment: CDR1 ENHRY and CDR2 SYGVKD. The CDR3 region is CAIRENTGELFF. The CDR3, as DNA: TGTGCCATCAGGGAGAACACCGGGGAGCTGTTTTTT.

This clonotype was counted ten times or more. The V and J genes are TRBV27 and TRBJ1-1; 7 nucleotides agree with TRBD1. Germline V gene sequence: CDR1 MNHEY, CDR2 SMNVEV (reference sequence). Trimming removed 4 bases from V and 2 bases from J; junction bases left unmatched: 7. The CDR3 spans 15 residues. The CDR3 bases are TGTGCCAGCAGTTGGGGGACAGCAGGCAACACTGAAGCTTTCTTT. Translating it yields CASSWGTAGNTEAFF.

This chain joins TRBV6-9 and TRBJ2-1, with 7 bases fitting TRBD2. The CDR3 spans 15 residues. The trim removed 3 bases at V and 7 bases at J, leaving 9 bases unmatched. CDR1 and CDR2 (germline): MNHGY, SVAAGI. CDR3 sequence reads: CASSYSAGVSNEQFF. The DNA for the CDR3 is TGTGCCAGCAGTTACTCTGCGGGAGTCTCGAATGAGCAGTTCTTC.

This clonotype was counted only a few times. The chain employs TRBV25-1 and TRBJ1-2, with D possibly matching TRBD1 (6 bases). This CDR3 region has 13 residues. Germline V gene lookup returns CDR1 MGHDK and CDR2 SYGVNS. V dropped 3 bases and J dropped 8 bases, with 13 bases sitting between them. The CDR3 region has the DNA TGTGCCAGCAGTGATTCGGGGGCGCGAGGCTACACCTTC. Translating gives CASSDSGARGYTF.

The rearrangement joins TRBV3-1 to TRBJ1-1; D is undetermined. The CDR3 totals 15 residues. The germline CDR1 and CDR2 sequences are LGHDT and YNNKEL (reference sequence). V was cut by 1 base and J by 4 bases, with 13 bases left in between. CDR3: CASSQVRSDGTEAFF. The CDR3 DNA follows: TGTGCCAGCAGCCAAGTACGTTCCGATGGCACTGAAGCTTTCTTT.

The genes are TRBV4-3 and TRBJ1-4; TRBD1 is a possible D gene (6 bases). This CDR3 is built from 13 residues. Deletions cut 0 bases from V and 10 bases from J, with 9 bases between. Germline CDR1 reads LGHNA; CDR2 reads YSLEER. In DNA form, the CDR3 reads TGCGCCAGCAGCCAAGAGACAGGTCGAAAACTGTTTTTT. Translated: CASSQETGRKLFF.

The rearrangement joins TRBV6-1 to TRBJ2-2, with D uncertain. This CDR3 is built from 15 residues. V lost 1 base, J lost 2 bases, and 8 bases lay in between. The germline V gene has CDR1 MNHNS and CDR2 SASEGT. CDR3 coding DNA: TGTGCCAGCAGTGAAGTTAGCAGAAACACCGGGGAGCTGTTTTTT. This encodes CASSEVSRNTGELFF.

The sample holds a few counts of this clonotype. The chain carries TRBV25-1 and TRBJ2-5, with D unclear. V was trimmed by 2 bases and J by 0 bases, leaving 4 bases between them. Germline CDR1 reads MGHDK; CDR2 reads SYGVNS. This CDR3 contains 13 residues. The CDR3 DNA follows: TGTGCCAGCAGTGAAGAGTACCAAGAGACCCAGTACTTC. It codes for CASSEEYQETQYF. The variable domain in full, with the rest retrieved from reference TRBV25-1 and TRBJ2-5, is EADIYQTPRYLVIGTGKKITLECSQTMGHDKMYWYQQDPGMELHLIHYSYGVNSTEKGDLSSESTVSRIRTEHFPLTLESARPSHTSQYLCASSEEYQETQYFGPGTRLLVL.

This clonotype is a singleton in its sample. In DNA, the CDR3 is TGTGCCAGCTCACCATTACAGGGAAACACCGGGGAGCTGTTTTTT. The encoded protein is CASSPLQGNTGELFF. The chain recombines TRBV18 with TRBJ2-2; weak D call: TRBD1 (6 bases). This CDR3 region has 15 residues. Per the germline V gene, CDR1 is KGHSH and CDR2 is LQKENI. V lost 2 bases and J lost 2, with 9 bases in between.

J is TRBJ2-7 and V is TRBV20-1; TRBD2 agrees at 10 bases. Germline CDR1 reads DFQATT; CDR2 reads SNEGSKA (reference sequence). Germline trimming cut 0 bases from V and 0 bases from J; bases unmatched to any gene: 2. This CDR3 is built from 15 residues. This CDR3 reads CSARELAGNSYEQYF. The CDR3 DNA follows: TGCAGTGCTAGAGAACTAGCGGGGAACTCCTACGAGCAGTACTTC.

The table lists this clonotype with a few counts. This chain connects TRBV20-1 to TRBJ2-6; a weak D match, TRBD1 (5 bases). Germline V gene sequence: CDR1 DFQATT, CDR2 SNEGSKA (reference sequence). There are 16 residues in the CDR3. The V end was cut by 7 bases, the J end by 3 bases, with 19 bases between. The CDR3 DNA follows: TGCAGTGGACTGGTTGGGGCGGAATTTGGGGCCAACGTCCTGACTTTC. Encoded protein: CSGLVGAEFGANVLTF.

Many counts were recorded for this clonotype. The chain joins TRBV18 to TRBJ2-3; D not certain. The CDR3 extends over 12 amino acids. V was shortened by 8 bases and J by 1 base, with 7 bases between the two germline ends. The germline V gene encodes CDR1 KGHSH and CDR2 LQKENI. The CDR3 DNA sequence: TGTGCCAGCAGCCCCGGCACAGATACGCAGTATTTT. As protein: CASSPGTDTQYF.

In this sample, this clonotype turned up a few times. The chain recombines TRBV20-1 with TRBJ1-4, with 7 nucleotides matching TRBD1. The CDR3 length is 13 residues. CDR1 DFQATT and CDR2 SNEGSKA come from the germline V gene (reference sequence). Unmatched junction bases numbered 4, after V lost 6 bases and J lost 3 bases. The CDR3 DNA reads TGCAGTGCGGAGGGACAGCCTAATGAAAAACTGTTTTTT. Amino acid sequence: CSAEGQPNEKLFF.

This clonotype was picked up many times. The chain joins TRBV6-5 to TRBJ2-5, with TRBD1 matching over 8 bases. Germline loops: CDR1 MNHEY, CDR2 SVGAGI. The V gene end was trimmed by 2 bases and the J gene end by 4 bases; junction bases not matched to a gene: 9. This CDR3 has 16 residues. As DNA, the CDR3 is TGTGCCAGCAGTTACACGTCAGGGGGCCTGGGAGAGACCCAGTACTTC. Translation gives CASSYTSGGLGETQYF.

In this sample, this clonotype turned up many times. The chain has TRBV7-2 and TRBJ2-5; D unclear. The CDR3 covers 13 residues. Trimming shortened V by 1 base and J by 5 bases, and 8 bases separated the two germline ends. Looked up from germline, CDR1 is SGHTA and CDR2 is FQGNSA. This CDR3 reads CASSLEDEETQYF. The CDR3 DNA follows: TGTGCCAGCAGCTTAGAAGACGAGGAGACCCAGTACTTC.

The rearrangement links TRBV18 to TRBJ1-4; 7 bases align to TRBD1. CDR1 KGHSH and CDR2 LQKENI come from the germline V gene. There are 14 residues in the CDR3. J was trimmed by 5 bases and V by 3 bases; bases with no gene match: 3. The CDR3, as DNA: TGTGCCAGCTCACCGGACAGGTTGAATGAAAAACTGTTTTTT. This sequence encodes CASSPDRLNEKLFF.

The gene calls are TRBV18 and TRBJ2-6, with D unresolved. The V end was cut by 6 bases, the J end by 0 bases, with 9 bases between. Germline V gene lookup returns CDR1 KGHSH and CDR2 LQKENI. This CDR3 has 15 residues. The CDR3 sequence: CASSPWSSGANVLTF. The DNA of the CDR3 is TGTGCCAGCTCCCCCTGGAGCTCTGGGGCCAACGTCCTGACTTTC.

This clonotype has a handful of counts. The chain links TRBV7-9 to TRBJ2-7; D gene unclear. CDR1 and CDR2 (germline): SEHNR, FQNEAQ (reference sequence). The CDR3 has 13 amino acids. Trimming removed 4 bases at V and 6 bases at J, with 13 bases between. CDR3 residues: CASSYGLGSEQYF. The CDR3 nucleotides read TGTGCCAGCAGCTACGGCCTGGGCTCCGAGCAGTACTTC. Full variable domain (missing parts from reference TRBV7-9 and TRBJ2-7): DTGVSQNPRHKITKRGQNVTFRCDPISEHNRLYWYRQTLGQGPEFLTYFQNEAQLEKSRLLSDRFSAERPKGSFSTLEIQRTEQGDSAMYLCASSYGLGSEQYFGPGTRLTVT.

There are a few counts of this clonotype. The chain uses TRBV13 and TRBJ1-3; 8 bases are shared with TRBD1. The V segment lost 3 bases and the J segment 2 bases; nucleotides outside the gene matches: 3. Looked up from germline, CDR1 is PRHDT and CDR2 is FYEKMQ (reference sequence). This CDR3 spans 15 amino acids. Written as DNA, the CDR3 is TGTGCCAGCAGCTTTCGGACAGGGACTGGAAACACCATATATTTT. Protein: CASSFRTGTGNTIYF.

This clonotype was recorded many times. The rearrangement joins TRBV20-1 to TRBJ2-5; possible D gene TRBD2, 6 bases. The CDR3 is made up of 14 amino acids. Germline V CDR1 and CDR2: DFQATT, SNEGSKA (reference sequence). The ends were cut back, 4 bases at V and 5 bases at J, with 17 bases in the middle. CDR3 sequence (DNA): TGCAGTGCTAACGCTCAACTAGCATGGGAGACCCAGTACTTC. It codes for CSANAQLAWETQYF.

This clonotype was recorded many times. This chain links TRBV28 with TRBJ2-4; 10 bases are shared with TRBD2. This CDR3 has 16 residues. Germline V gene sequence: CDR1 MDHEN, CDR2 SYDVKM. The V and J ends lost 1 base and 8 bases, in that order; junction bases with no gene match: 8. The chain's CDR3 is CASSLSASGSRDIQYF. The CDR3 DNA reads TGTGCCAGCAGTTTATCTGCTAGCGGGAGTCGAGACATTCAGTACTTC.